Described below is a single TCR beta chain sequence and its context. Its specificity is not known. The data were taken from a study of OX40 agonist ivuxolimab in advanced cancers. Whole-study findings and limits: Both CD4+ and CD8+ T cell populations in blood had undergone clonal expansion by week 6 at 0.1 to 3.0 mg/kg.

The assay was immunoSEQ multiplex PCR, and TCRdb's table has in-frame clones only and misses some. The data contain roughly 30,000 clones, roughly nine tenths of them seen just once; the ten biggest clones take up 35% to 45%. Germline CDR1 is SGHTA and CDR2 is FQGTGA. CDR3 length equals 15 residues. V was clipped by 3 bases and J by 0 bases, with 9 bases between them. The TCR sequence derives from an adult with an advanced solid tumor such as melanoma, head and neck, liver or kidney cancer. Sequences were derived from CD4+ or CD8+ T cells sorted from blood, sampled in a trial of the OX40 agonist ivuxolimab. The chain joins TRBV7-3 to TRBJ2-1; D is undetermined. CDR3 sequence (DNA): TGTGCCAGCAGCTTTAGCCTAAGCTCCTACAATGAGCAGTTCTTC. It translates to CASSFSLSSYNEQFF.